This T cell receptor (beta chain) was observed in a study of PD-1 blockade in mismatch repair-deficient tumors. Background on the study: All were previously treated, progressing patients with about a dozen mismatch repair-deficient cancer types.

Germline lookup yields CDR1 SEHNR and CDR2 FQNEAQ (reference sequence). CDR3 length: 14 residues. The germline V and J ends were trimmed by 2 bases and 8 bases, with 13 bases remaining between them. Mismatch repair deficiency was confirmed in all patients, by PCR or immunohistochemistry. TCR sequencing covered a few patients who responded to pembrolizumab. Concerning this clone itself: Its antigen is as yet unknown.

Regarding the study as a whole: Tumor-resident clones, often undetectable pretreatment in blood, expanded then contracted after pembrolizumab.

Measured with immunoSEQ multiplex PCR; TCRdb has only the in-frame clones, and not every one. The data show around 120,000 clones, 88% seen once. The chain is built from TRBV7-9 and TRBJ2-1; either TRBD1 or TRBD2 may supply D (5 bases each). This TCR was recovered from an adult with mismatch repair-deficient cancer. This material consisted of peripheral blood, taken about 17 months after starting pembrolizumab. The CDR3 DNA reads as TGTGCCAGCAGCTTATTCGGGGCTGGCGATGAGCAGTTCTTC. Protein product: CASSLFGAGDEQFF. Together with reference TRBV7-9 and TRBJ2-1, the CDR3 gives the full variable domain: DTGVSQNPRHKITKRGQNVTFRCDPISEHNRLYWYRQTLGQGPEFLTYFQNEAQLEKSRLLSDRFSAERPKGSFSTLEIQRTEQGDSAMYLCASSLFGAGDEQFFGPGTRLTVL.